This entry concerns a single TCR beta chain. The sample comes from a study of shared clonotypes between healthy human individuals. TCRdb keeps only in-frame clones here, not all; method: immunoSEQ multiplex PCR. The table shows approximately 2.5 million clones, with over 85% occurring only once. The CDR3 covers 14 residues. Trimming took 1 base from V and 1 from J, leaving 7 bases between them. Per germline, CDR1 MNHNS and CDR2 SASEGT. The source is a man aged 18 to 29 in good health. Some clones in this sample may be carry-over from other donors' samples. The chain carries TRBV6-1 and TRBJ1-2; D is uncertain. The specimen was naive CD4+ T cells from PBMCs. Documented subset: CD45RA+ positively selected. CDR3 in DNA: TGTGCCAGCAGTGAAGATCGGTTTAACTATGGCTACACCTTC. It yields the protein CASSEDRFNYGYTF.